The 16 T cell receptor beta chains below all came from one sample that was sequenced in a study of spatial heterogeneity in lung cancer. TCRdb recomputed calls from the 5' RACE reads with MiXCR, one row per CDR3 protein. The sample shows about 21,000 distinct CDR3 sequences, 4.6% of them seen only once. Time point: sample taken at primary tumor resection. The material sequenced was PBMCs, taken at surgery. These receptors came from a male donor with early-stage non-small cell lung cancer.

This clonotype was recorded many times. The gene calls are TRBV5-1 and TRBJ2-6; tentatively, D is TRBD1 (6 bases). The CDR3 length is 17 residues. Trimming cost V 2 bases and J 0 bases, with 12 bases left between them. In germline, CDR1 is SGHRS, CDR2 YFSETQ. As DNA, the CDR3 is TGCGCCAGCAGCTTAGAAGGGGGATTCTCTGGGGCCAACGTCCTGACTTTC. Translation: CASSLEGGFSGANVLTF.

This clonotype occurred many times. The rearrangement joins TRBV29-1 to TRBJ1-1; perhaps TRBD1 as D (6 bases). Germline CDR1 is SQVTM and CDR2 is ANQGSEA. The CDR3 is 12 amino acids. V lost 2 bases, J lost 5 bases, and 9 bases lay in between. As DNA, the CDR3 is TGCAGCGTTGAAATGGGGGCAACTGAAGCTTTCTTT. It is translated as CSVEMGATEAFF.

By its share, this clonotype is medium-sized. The chain couples TRBV11-2 to TRBJ2-4; no clear D gene. CDR3 length: 14 residues. Germline values: CDR1 SGHAT, CDR2 FQNNGV. V dropped 0 bases and J dropped 0 bases, with 3 bases sitting between them. DNA of the CDR3: TGTGCCAGCAGCTTAGAAACAGCCAAAAACATTCAGTACTTC. As protein: CASSLETAKNIQYF.

The V gene is TRBV14, the J gene TRBJ2-3; D is unresolved. Germline loops: CDR1 SGHDN, CDR2 FVKESK. The CDR3 spans 14 residues. Trimming removed 0 bases at V and 3 bases at J, with 7 bases between. Here the CDR3 reads CASSQDLVTDTQYF. CDR3 in DNA: TGTGCCAGCAGCCAAGATCTGGTAACAGATACGCAGTATTTT. The variable domain in full, with the rest retrieved from reference TRBV14 and TRBJ2-3, is EAGVTQFPSHSVIEKGQTVTLRCDPISGHDNLYWYRRVMGKEIKFLLHFVKESKQDESGMPNNRFLAERTGGTYSTLKVQPAELEDSGVYFCASSQDLVTDTQYFGPGTRLTVL.

The chain combines TRBV5-1 with TRBJ2-5; TRBD1 aligns across 7 bases. The junction had 5 bases not matched to a gene; V was cut back by 4 bases and J by 5 bases. This CDR3 comprises 13 residues. Germline lookup yields CDR1 SGHRS and CDR2 YFSETQ. The CDR3 is CASSRQGGETQYF. The CDR3 region has the DNA TGCGCCAGCAGCCGACAGGGTGGGGAGACCCAGTACTTC.

This clonotype appeared a few times. The rearrangement joins TRBV5-5 to TRBJ2-2, with 14 bases lining up with TRBD2. Germline-derived CDR1 and CDR2 are SGHKS and YYEKEE (reference sequence). This CDR3 region has 16 residues. J lost 4 bases, V lost 5 bases, and 4 bases had no gene match. The CDR3 loop reads CASRLGLAGATGELFF. The CDR3 DNA reads TGTGCCAGCAGACTGGGACTAGCGGGAGCCACCGGGGAGCTGTTTTTT.

This clonotype was found many times. This chain connects TRBV9 to TRBJ2-7; 8 bases match TRBD2. Germline lookup yields CDR1 SGDLS and CDR2 YYNGEE. This CDR3 has 14 amino acids. V shed 0 bases, J shed 4 bases, and the junction held 3 bases outside the gene matches. For the CDR3, the DNA is TGTGCCAGCAGCGTAGGTAGCGGGAATTACGAGCAGTACTTC. It translates to CASSVGSGNYEQYF.

The table lists this clonotype with many counts. The chain couples TRBV18 to TRBJ1-5, with 9 nucleotides matching TRBD1. J gave up 2 bases and V 5 bases, and 1 base lay outside the gene matches. The CDR3 runs to 14 residues. CDR1 is KGHSH and CDR2 is LQKENI in the germline V gene. The CDR3, as DNA: TGTGCCAGCTCAGGACAGGGGCGCAATCAGCCCCAGCATTTT. Its translation is CASSGQGRNQPQHF.

There are a few counts of this clonotype. The chain is built from TRBV11-2 and TRBJ2-1; D remains ambiguous. There are 15 residues in the CDR3. Deletions cut 1 base from V and 2 bases from J, with 9 bases between. Germline V CDR1 and CDR2: SGHAT, FQNNGV. The chain's CDR3 is CASSLVPLPYNEQFF. DNA for the CDR3: TGTGCCAGCAGCTTAGTTCCCCTTCCCTACAATGAGCAGTTCTTC.

This clonotype has a count of ten or more. The chain couples TRBV7-9 to TRBJ1-2; 9 nucleotides line up with TRBD1. CDR1 is SEHNR, CDR2 FQNEAQ, per germline (reference sequence). This CDR3 region has 16 residues. V dropped 10 bases and J dropped 4; count of bases not matched to a gene: 16. Here the CDR3 DNA reads TGTGCCACCCAGTCCAACCGGGACAGGGAAAGCTATGGCTACACCTTC. Its translation: CATQSNRDRESYGYTF.

This clonotype was picked up many times. The CDR3 here is CTSSQVGQANTEAFF. DNA of the CDR3: TGCACCAGCAGCCAAGTTGGACAGGCGAACACTGAAGCTTTCTTT. The gene calls are TRBV1 and TRBJ1-1; TRBD1, the D gene given by the table, was not confirmed from the DNA. TRBV1 is marked as a pseudogene. This CDR3 spans 15 amino acids.

This clonotype was recorded many times. The chain couples TRBV20-1 to TRBJ1-5; D remains ambiguous. Trimming stripped 3 bases from V and 2 bases from J, with 14 bases between. The CDR3 consists of 15 residues. CDR1 and CDR2 (germline): DFQATT, SNEGSKA (reference sequence). CDR3 in amino acids: CSASSPPRGNQPQHF. The CDR3 nucleotides read TGCAGTGCTAGCAGTCCTCCGAGGGGCAATCAGCCCCAGCATTTT.

This clonotype was recorded at least ten times. J is TRBJ2-1 and V is TRBV28, with no clear D. The germline gives CDR1 MDHEN, CDR2 SYDVKM. This CDR3 contains 15 residues. The ends were cut back, 6 bases at V and 0 bases at J, with 12 bases in the middle. CDR3: CASSLVSDSYNEQFF. CDR3 coding DNA: TGTGCCAGCAGCTTGGTATCGGACTCCTACAATGAGCAGTTCTTC.

This clonotype has at least ten counts. This rearrangement joins TRBV3-1 to TRBJ2-5; TRBD2 matches at 10 bases. This CDR3 is 14 amino acids long. Germline V gene data show CDR1 as LGHDT and CDR2 as YNNKEL (reference sequence). V trimming: 4 bases; J trimming: 5 bases; junction bases outside the gene matches: 4. CDR3 in amino acids: CASSRAGGPETQYF. In DNA, the CDR3 is TGTGCCAGCAGCCGAGCGGGAGGGCCTGAGACCCAGTACTTC.

This clonotype has a count of ten or more. The chain joins TRBV25-1 to TRBJ2-7, with TRBD1 matching over 7 bases. Losses at the gene ends were 5 bases for V and 4 bases for J; bases not matched to a gene: 8. Germline values: CDR1 MGHDK, CDR2 SYGVNS. CDR3 length: 14 residues. The CDR3: CASSPQGQLYEQYF. In nucleotides, the CDR3 is TGTGCCAGCAGTCCCCAGGGACAGCTTTACGAGCAGTACTTC.

The V gene is TRBV7-6, the J gene TRBJ1-1; perhaps TRBD1 as D (5 bases). V lost 5 bases and J lost 4, with 11 bases in between. The germline V gene has CDR1 SGHVS and CDR2 FNYEAQ. This CDR3 has 13 amino acids. CDR3 residues: CASSGGFSTEAFF. In nucleotides, the CDR3 is TGTGCCAGCAGCGGGGGGTTTAGCACTGAAGCTTTCTTT. Full variable domain (rest looked up from reference TRBV7-6 and TRBJ1-1): GAGVSQSPRYKVTKRGQDVALRCDPISGHVSLYWYRQALGQGPEFLTYFNYEAQQDKSGLPNDRFSAERPEGSISTLTIQRTEQRDSAMYRCASSGGFSTEAFFGQGTRLTVV.